This record looks at one TCR beta chain sequence and its context. The antigen remains unidentified. This record belongs to a study of shared clonotypes between healthy human individuals. Across the whole study: Per donor, three plates held CD4 naive cells, three held CD4 memory, two held CD8 naive and one held CD8 memory. Overall study findings and caveats: Shared clonotypes: roughly 5% naive CD4, about 3.5% naive CD8, less than 2.5% memory CD4, around 0.4% memory CD8. Larger richness was generally estimated for naive than memory subsets.

CDR3 length equals 13 residues. V was pared by 5 bases and J by 1 base, with 11 bases between. CDR1 and CDR2 from the germline V gene are GTSNPN and SVGIG (reference sequence). Assay used: immunoSEQ multiplex PCR; TCRdb lists only in-frame clones, some missing. The sample includes around 2,000,000 clones, 95% of them seen just once. The chain links TRBV30 to TRBJ2-5; D is tentatively TRBD1 or TRBD2 (5 bases each). The sequencing sample was made of naive CD4+ T cells sorted from blood. The sample's subset: CD45RA+ positively selected. This clonotype was obtained from a man between 18 and 29 years old in good health. DNA for the CDR3: TGTGCCTGGGGGGGACGTTTCCAAGAGACCCAGTACTTC. Amino acids: CAWGGRFQETQYF.